This T cell receptor beta chain stems from a study of blood T cell repertoires in COVID-19. Study information: Nucleic acid was either cDNA or gDNA, and it came from T cells, B-cell-depleted T cells, or PBMCs.

Generated by immunoSEQ multiplex PCR, the TCRdb table keeps only in-frame clones and is missing some. The table has over 250,000 clones, 87% seen once. Each participant's cohort was designated according to participant-reported clinical history. Trimming removed 5 bases from V and 4 bases from J, with 21 bases in between. Per the germline V gene, CDR1 is SSHAT and CDR2 is FNYEAQ (reference sequence). This CDR3 spans 17 amino acids. Sequencing was carried out using PBMCs or T cells enriched from blood (not recorded which). The clonotype comes from a woman under 30 who had recovered from COVID-19. This chain uses TRBV7-7 with TRBJ1-3, with D unclear. CDR3: CASSDVPGPGGGNTIYF. The CDR3 nucleotides are TGTGCCAGCAGCGACGTCCCAGGCCCAGGAGGGGGAAACACCATATATTTT.